This paragraph covers one T cell receptor beta chain sequence. The clone's antigen remains unknown. The input lacks base qualities; no much larger clone sits a single base away. At diagnosis, tumor, uninvolved tumor-adjacent lung and peripheral blood were collected and then preserved as a mix of FFPE and fresh-frozen material. For TCR repertoire profiling, blood samples were analyzed as peripheral blood mononuclear cells. The sample belongs to a study of T cells in localized non-small cell lung cancer (dated by TCRdb to 2020 to 2022). As for the study more broadly: The study analyzed T cell repertoires of 200 to 250 early-stage NSCLC patients, comparing tumors and uninvolved tumor-adjacent lungs. All 220 or so NSCLC patients in the cohort were treatment-naive and had localized lung tumors that were resected. A mean age of around 66 years was recorded for the NSCLC patients, of whom 129 were male and about a hundred were female. Summary of the overall study and its limitations: Uninvolved tumor-adjacent lung showed the highest T cell clonality, higher than tumor, which suggests more focused antigenic responses in the uninvolved tumor-adjacent lung. Because of the exploratory design, TCR variables were selected using unadjusted p-values without false-discovery rate correction. Higher blood T cell density associated with longer overall survival, while higher adjacent-lung clonality associated with shorter survival. A median of around 57 of the top 100 tumor clones turned up in the paired uninvolved adjacent lung, and roughly 30 of those clones also ranked among the top 100 of that same adjacent lung. Because multi-region tumor sequencing was not done, intratumor heterogeneity could not be ruled out.

The immunoSEQ Assay was used to sequence TCR beta CDR3 regions from DNA. In the original analysis: To compute T cell density, TCR beta template counts were normalized to usable DNA, which was estimated by amplifying housekeeping genes. Using the preseqR package, richness was estimated by extrapolating to 120,000 templates for tissue samples and 400,000 templates for PBMC samples. Clonality was taken to be one minus Pielou's evenness. Tissue-enriched TCRs were identified by differential abundance testing using productive amino-acid clonotypes, minimum total count 5 and alpha 0.1. The Jaccard Index and the Morisita Overlap Index were used to measure how much the repertoires overlapped between compartments. GLIPH clustered TCR beta CDR3s with public tetramer-defined viral CDR3s; viral motifs required at least three viral sequences plus V-gene enrichment. This immuneACCESS table, as held by TCRdb, lists in-frame sequences with V and J called but not all clones. Of the missing ones, under half trace to an unresolved V gene in checked studies; the others have no known cause. That table gives V, J and clone size, and the DNA gave D and trimming. The sample table contains some 20,000 clones; only one count was recorded for about nine tenths of them. About 7.1% of the sample is in the top ten clones.

This TCR was sampled from a woman aged 40-69 years with stage I lung adenocarcinoma. The source was peripheral blood, collected before any cancer treatment.

The sequenced DNA is TGCAGCGCCCGCCCCGGGACAGGGGCTACTGAAGCTTTCTTT. This is translated as CSARPGTGATEAFF. The V and J segments used are TRBV29-1 and TRBJ1-1, and TRBD1 matches 10 of the central bases. CDR1 and CDR2 are drawn from the germline V gene: SQVTM, ANQGSEA. From its cysteine to its phenylalanine, the CDR3 spans 14 amino acids. Solely the CDR3 DNA is kept, with 42 bases framed from the first base. From V the trimming removes 7 bases and from J it removes 5 bases, while the gene matches leave 10 bases of the junction unaccounted for.